This T cell receptor beta chain was captured by sequencing in a study of radiotherapy plus CTLA-4 blockade in lung cancer. The study's findings and limits: Early clone dynamics of blood T cells, plus interferon-beta, reportedly predicted response best. An expansion of tumor-derived TCR clones occurred in blood after radiotherapy plus ipilimumab.

Data came from immunoSEQ multiplex PCR; TCRdb stores just in-frame clones and leaves some out. The sample has about 97,000 clones, 60% to 75% seen once. Points on this clone: Its target is unknown.

The CDR3 sequence is 15 residues long. CDR1 and CDR2 from the germline V gene are SGDLS and YYNGEE. V gave up 3 bases and J gave up 4 bases; unmatched junction bases: 5. This TCR came from a human donor with non-small cell lung cancer who had a partial response to radiotherapy plus ipilimumab. Some clones in this sample may be carry-over from other donors' samples. The sample here was peripheral blood, taken from a patient treated with radiotherapy plus ipilimumab. V usage is TRBV9 and J usage is TRBJ2-3, with 10 bases lining up with TRBD2. CDR3 sequence reads: CASSASSGSADTQYF. The CDR3 coding sequence is TGTGCCAGCAGCGCATCTAGCGGGAGTGCAGATACGCAGTATTTT.